The rows below give T cell receptor beta chains drawn from one sample of a study of CD8 T cells in Susac syndrome. TCRdb re-called the immunoSEQ multiplex PCR reads through MiXCR, storing one row per CDR3 protein. The repertoire consists of 77,000 or so distinct CDR3 sequences, with 85% to 95% occurring once and the leading ten covering 0.4% to 0.55%. The sample consisted of CD4+ T cells from PBMCs. These receptors came from a human donor with Susac syndrome. The CDR3 runs from the conserved cysteine through the conserved F or W. Fields, in order: V gene, clone size, D gene, J gene, CDR3 DNA, CDR3 protein. The D gene is left open where the match is weak. For some rows the clone size is stated as once, few or many, or as a class when expanded; others skip it.

TRBV28	-	-	TRBJ2-1	TGTGCCAGCAGTTTGGGTGGGAGCCGCAATGAGCAGTTCTTC	CASSLGGSRNEQFF
TRBV7-2	-	TRBD2	TRBJ2-5	TGTGCCAGCAGCTTAGGGGGAAGCGGGGTACAAGAGACCCAGTACTTC	CASSLGGSGVQETQYF
TRBV6-2/TRBV6-3	-	-	TRBJ1-5	TGTGCCAGCAGCTCCCCCCTCTCCCGGGGGACCAATCAGCCCCAGCATTTT	CASSSPLSRGTNQPQHF
TRBV6-5	-	-	TRBJ2-5	TGTGCCAGCAGTGCCACCCGGGAGACCCAGTACTTC	CASSATRETQYF
TRBV5-6	-	-	TRBJ1-1	TGTGCCAGCAGCTTGCTACAGCTAATAAACACTGAAGCTTTCTTT	CASSLLQLINTEAFF
TRBV14	-	TRBD1	TRBJ1-1	TGTGCCAGCAGCCAATTCAGAGGGGGCGTCTCTGAAGCTTTCTTT	CASSQFRGGVSEAFF
TRBV7-2	-	-	TRBJ2-7	TGTGCCAGCACCCCCGGGACCTCCTACGAGCAGTACTTC	CASTPGTSYEQYF
TRBV20-1	once	-	TRBJ2-3	TGCAGTGCCCCCGGAGGGCCAGATACGCAGTATTTT	CSAPGGPDTQYF
TRBV7-2	-	-	TRBJ1-2	TGTGCCAGCAGCTTACATGCGGGTAACTATGGCTACACCTTC	CASSLHAGNYGYTF
TRBV18	-	-	TRBJ2-7	TGTGCCAGCTCTTCCTACTCGGGGACCTACGAGCAGTACTTC	CASSSYSGTYEQYF
TRBV29-1	-	TRBD1	TRBJ2-3	TGCAGCACTCGGACAGGTTTCACAGATACGCAGTATTTT	CSTRTGFTDTQYF
TRBV18	-	TRBD1	TRBJ1-2	TGTGCCAGCTCCCTCGACAGGGGGCCTGCCTACACCTTC	CASSLDRGPAYTF
TRBV5-1	-	-	TRBJ2-6	TGCGCCAGCAGCCTTAGTCTCTCTGGGGCCAACGTCCTGACTTTC	CASSLSLSGANVLTF
TRBV7-9	-	TRBD1	TRBJ2-2	TGTGCCAGCAGCCCGACAGGGGTGAACACCGGGGAGCTGTTTTTT	CASSPTGVNTGELFF
TRBV5-1	-	-	TRBJ2-3	TGCGCCAGCAGCCGTTCTCCAGATACGCAGTATTTT	CASSRSPDTQYF
TRBV21-1	-	-	TRBJ2-7	TGTGCCAGCATCACTAGCGGGGGGTCCCACGAGCAGTACTTC	CASITSGGSHEQYF
TRBV7-2	-	TRBD2	TRBJ2-1	TGTGCCAGCAGCGCCAGGACTAGCGGGGGGGCCGAGCAGTTCTTC	CASSARTSGGAEQFF
TRBV7-9	-	TRBD1	TRBJ2-3	TGTGCCAGCAACCCCATAGGACAGGGGGCGAGAGATACGCAGTATTTT	CASNPIGQGARDTQYF
TRBV19	-	-	TRBJ2-1	TGTGCCAGTAGTACGATATCCCTAGCGCACAACAATGAGCAGTTCTTC	CASSTISLAHNNEQFF
TRBV5-5	-	TRBD2	TRBJ2-7	TGTGCCAGCAGGCTGGGGGCTAGCGGGACCTACGAGCAGTACTTC	CASRLGASGTYEQYF
TRBV6-2/TRBV6-3	-	-	TRBJ2-1	TGTGCCAGCCGGGGGCCGGTCCCCTACAATGAGCAGTTCTTC	CASRGPVPYNEQFF
TRBV4-1	-	-	TRBJ1-2	TGCGCCAGCAGCCAACCTCCTACCGGGCCCGGCAGCTATGGCTACACCTTC	CASSQPPTGPGSYGYTF
TRBV20-1	-	-	TRBJ2-2	TGCAGTGCTAGAGATCCAAGGCGATCTGGCACCGGGGAGCTGTTTTTT	CSARDPRRSGTGELFF
TRBV12-3/TRBV12-4	-	TRBD1	TRBJ1-5	TGTGCCAGCAGTTATGGGGGACAGGGGGCAATTCAGCCCCAGCATTTT	CASSYGGQGAIQPQHF
TRBV29-1	-	-	TRBJ2-1	TGCAGCGTTGCATTCGCATGGGGGAATGAGCAGTTCTTC	CSVAFAWGNEQFF
TRBV14	-	-	TRBJ2-2	TGTGCCAGCAGCCAACAGGTTTACACCGGGGAGCTGTTTTTT	CASSQQVYTGELFF
TRBV5-4	-	TRBD1	TRBJ2-3	TGTGCCAGCAGCTTGGGGACAGGAGGCTCCACAGATACGCAGTATTTT	CASSLGTGGSTDTQYF
TRBV27	-	-	TRBJ1-5	TGTGCCAGCAGTTTATCTCGTCAGGGACCGGAGCATTTT	CASSLSRQGPEHF
TRBV5-1	-	-	TRBJ2-3	TGCGCCAGCAGCTGGGCCCCCCGACAGGCCGATACGCAGTATTTT	CASSWAPRQADTQYF
TRBV2	-	-	TRBJ1-5	TGTGCCAGCAGTAAAGACAAGCATGGCAATCAGCCCCAGCATTTT	CASSKDKHGNQPQHF
TRBV12-3/TRBV12-4	-	TRBD2	TRBJ2-1	TGTGCCAGCAGACCCGACCTTTCTAGCGGGGGTTTCAATGAGCAGTTCTTC	CASRPDLSSGGFNEQFF
TRBV19	-	TRBD1	TRBJ1-2	TGTGCCAGTAGGGGACAGGGGAAGGATGGCTACACCTTC	CASRGQGKDGYTF
TRBV27	once	TRBD1	TRBJ1-5	TGTGCCAGCAGTCCCCTGGACAGGGGTAGCAATCAGCCCCAGCATTTT	CASSPLDRGSNQPQHF
TRBV27	-	-	TRBJ2-7	TGTGCCAGCAGTTTGACAGCCGGGGGTCTAGGGAGAGAGCAGTACTTC	CASSLTAGGLGREQYF
TRBV5-1	-	TRBD2	TRBJ2-3	TGCGCCAGCAGCGCCGCTAGCGGGACTAGCACAGATACGCAGTATTTT	CASSAASGTSTDTQYF
TRBV5-4	-	-	TRBJ2-7	TGTGCCAGCAGCCCGGGCAGGGGAGAGAGGGAGCAGTACTTC	CASSPGRGEREQYF